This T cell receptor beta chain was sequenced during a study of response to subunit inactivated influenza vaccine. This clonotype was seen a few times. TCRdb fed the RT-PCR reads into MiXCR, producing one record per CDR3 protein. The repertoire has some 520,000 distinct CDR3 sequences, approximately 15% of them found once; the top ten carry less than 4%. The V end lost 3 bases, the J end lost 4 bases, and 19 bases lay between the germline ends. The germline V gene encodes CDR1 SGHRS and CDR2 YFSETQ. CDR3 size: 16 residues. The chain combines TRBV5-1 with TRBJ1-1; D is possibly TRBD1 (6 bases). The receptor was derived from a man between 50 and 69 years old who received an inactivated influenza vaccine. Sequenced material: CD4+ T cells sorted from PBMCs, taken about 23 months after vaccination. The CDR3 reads CASSYRPGVPSTEAFF. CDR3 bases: TGCGCCAGCAGCTATCGGCCAGGGGTCCCTAGCACTGAAGCTTTCTTT.